One sample yielded the 21 T cell receptor beta chains listed below, sequenced in a study of immune heterogeneity within non-small cell lung tumors. A multiplex PCR containing 32 V primers and 13 J primers was used to amplify TCR beta CDR3. MiXCR, run by TCRdb on the multiplex PCR reads, gives a single entry per CDR3 protein. The data contain around 11,000 distinct CDR3 sequences, more than 15% of them singletons. Template material comprised bulk tumor genomic DNA at about 610 ng per sample. Spaced far apart, several biopsies were taken from each primary tumor during surgery. Each patient presented with untreated, newly diagnosed non-small cell lung cancer and received curative surgery. Sample: lung tumor tissue. Receptor source: a man aged 60 to 69 with non-small cell lung cancer.

Note on this clonotype: A much larger clone differs by one base, so this may be a read error. This chain uses TRBV20-1 with TRBJ2-2; weak D call: TRBD2 (6 bases). Trimming took 4 bases from V and 0 from J, leaving 12 bases between them. The CDR3 totals 15 residues. Germline CDR1 DFQATT, CDR2 SNEGSKA (reference sequence). In nucleotides, the CDR3 is TGCAGTGCTATGGGAGCGGGTACGAACACCGGGGAGCTGTTTTTT. This encodes CSAMGAGTNTGELFF.

The chain carries TRBV27 and TRBJ1-3; D ambiguous. CDR1 and CDR2 (germline): MNHEY, SMNVEV (reference sequence). The germline V and J ends were trimmed by 4 bases and 7 bases, with 17 bases remaining between them. This CDR3 is built from 15 residues. The CDR3 is CASSSHYYTGNTIYF. The DNA for the CDR3 is TGTGCCAGCAGTTCCCACTACTATACCGGCAACACCATATATTTT.

In nucleotides, the CDR3 is TGTGCCAGCAGCCCGGGGGAAGCTTTCTTT. Its protein is CASSPGEAFF. The V call is TRBV7-9, the J call TRBJ1-1; D is unresolved. Trimming stripped 5 bases from V and 8 bases from J, with 6 bases between. This CDR3 is 10 amino acids long. Germline values: CDR1 SEHNR, CDR2 FQNEAQ (reference sequence).

Only a few counts were recorded for this clonotype. A much larger clonotype is one base distant, so this may be a read error. The chain is built from TRBV5-1 and TRBJ2-7; D is tentatively TRBD1 or TRBD2 (6 bases each). Germline V gene lookup returns CDR1 SGHRS and CDR2 YFSETQ. This CDR3 region has 14 residues. DNA of the CDR3: TGCGCCAGCAGCTTGGGGGGGGCTAGCTACAAGCAGTACTTC. Amino acid sequence: CASSLGGASYKQYF.

This rearrangement joins TRBV30 to TRBJ1-1; D gene uncertain. Germline V CDR1 and CDR2: GTSNPN, SVGIG (reference sequence). V was shortened by 3 bases and J by 4 bases, with 18 bases between the two germline ends. This CDR3 comprises 15 residues. The CDR3 sequence is CAWSQPNAGGTEAFF. CDR3 nucleotide sequence: TGTGCCTGGAGCCAACCCAATGCGGGCGGCACTGAAGCTTTCTTT.

V usage is TRBV9 and J usage is TRBJ2-1; either TRBD1 or TRBD2 may fit D (6 bases each). This CDR3 is 15 amino acids long. Germline V gene sequence: CDR1 SGDLS, CDR2 YYNGEE. The V and J ends lost 4 bases and 5 bases respectively, with 16 bases between them. The CDR3, as DNA: TGTGCCAGCAGCCTAGGGGGGAGTTACCACAATGAGCAGTTCTTC. It codes for CASSLGGSYHNEQFF.

This clonotype is medium-sized within its sample. This chain connects TRBV20-1 to TRBJ1-6; 8 bases are shared with TRBD1. CDR3 size: 14 residues. Germline CDR1 is DFQATT and CDR2 is SNEGSKA (reference sequence). The V segment lost 5 bases and the J segment 9 bases; nucleotides outside the gene matches: 9. The CDR3 nucleotides read TGCAGTGCTGAAGGACAGGGCGGAATTTCACCCCTCCACTTT. Its protein product is CSAEGQGGISPLHF.

This clonotype was seen more than once but under ten times. This could be a read error, since a much larger clone is one nucleotide away. V usage is TRBV5-6 and J usage is TRBJ2-7; TRBD1 matches 7 bases. The CDR3 runs 15 residues. The germline CDR1 and CDR2 sequences are SGHDT and YYEEEE. J gave up 1 base and V 0 bases, and 4 bases lay outside the gene matches. CDR3 nucleotide sequence: TGTGCCAGCAGCTTGGGGGACAGACATTCCTACGAGCAGTACTTC. Residues: CASSLGDRHSYEQYF.

The chain carries TRBV20-1 and TRBJ2-5; no clear D gene. The V end was cut by 3 bases, the J end by 5 bases, with 16 bases between. This CDR3 has 14 amino acids. Germline V gene sequence: CDR1 DFQATT, CDR2 SNEGSKA (reference sequence). This CDR3 reads CSASLEGLEETQYF. The CDR3 region has the DNA TGCAGTGCTAGTCTTGAAGGGTTGGAGGAGACCCAGTACTTC.

By share, this clonotype ranks as medium-sized. The rearrangement joins TRBV6-1 to TRBJ1-4; D gene uncertain. V dropped 5 bases and J dropped 2 bases, with 12 bases sitting between them. The CDR3 is 15 amino acids. Germline V CDR1 and CDR2: MNHNS, SASEGT. The CDR3 nucleotides are TGTGCCAGCAGTTACACGACTGGGACTAATGAAAAACTGTTTTTT. This sequence encodes CASSYTTGTNEKLFF.

Regarding this clonotype: Possible read error: a much larger clone is one base away. The chain links TRBV11-2 to TRBJ1-1; D might be TRBD1 (5 bases). This CDR3 spans 11 amino acids. The germline CDR1 and CDR2 sequences are SGHAT and FQNNGV. Trimming removed 3 bases at V and 12 bases at J, with 11 bases between. The CDR3 region has the DNA TGTGCCAGCAGCTTGGGACTATCAACTTTCTTT. It encodes CASSLGLSTFF. Complete variable domain (other parts from reference TRBV11-2 and TRBJ1-1): EAGVAQSPRYKIIEKRQSVAFWCNPISGHATLYWYQQILGQGPKLLIQFQNNGVVDDSQLPKDRFSAERLKGVDSTLKIQPAKLEDSAVYLCASSLGLSTFFGQGTRLTVV.

This clonotype was seen a handful of times. The V call is TRBV28, the J call TRBJ1-1; tentatively, D is TRBD1 (5 bases). The CDR3 consists of 14 residues. CDR1 is MDHEN and CDR2 is SYDVKM in the germline V gene. V was shortened by 5 bases and J by 5 bases, with 15 bases between the two germline ends. CDR3 in amino acids: CASSPHRDGTEAFF. As DNA, the CDR3 is TGTGCCAGCAGTCCCCACCGGGACGGAACTGAAGCTTTCTTT.

By share, this clonotype ranks as medium-sized. The rearrangement joins TRBV5-5 to TRBJ2-7; 8 nucleotides line up with TRBD2. From germline, CDR1 is SGHKS and CDR2 YYEKEE (reference sequence). The CDR3 length is 14 residues. Trimming at V came to 4 bases and at J to 5 bases, leaving 8 bases not matched to a gene. CDR3 loop: CASSLSGRGHEQYF. The CDR3 DNA sequence: TGTGCCAGCAGCCTCAGCGGGAGAGGACACGAGCAGTACTTC.

This clonotype occurred a few times. The genes are TRBV7-3 and TRBJ2-1; 8 bases are shared with TRBD2. From germline, CDR1 is SGHTA and CDR2 FQGTGA. The ends lost 3 bases at V and 4 bases at J; junction bases unmatched: 5. This CDR3 comprises 15 residues. CDR3 region: CASSFLAGPYNEQFF. The DNA for the CDR3 is TGTGCCAGCAGCTTTCTAGCGGGTCCATACAATGAGCAGTTCTTC.

V and J are TRBV28 and TRBJ2-7, with 8 bases aligning to TRBD1. The germline gives CDR1 MDHEN, CDR2 SYDVKM. The CDR3 consists of 15 residues. With V trimmed by 6 bases and J by 7 bases, 14 bases remained unmatched. CDR3 protein: CASRADRASSREQYF. Written as DNA, the CDR3 is TGTGCCAGCAGAGCGGACAGGGCCAGTTCGAGGGAGCAGTACTTC.

The V call is TRBV7-9, the J call TRBJ2-7, with 10 bases matching TRBD2. Trimming took 5 bases from V and 6 from J; bases not matched to a gene: 13. This CDR3 is built from 16 residues. Germline V lookup: CDR1 SEHNR, CDR2 FQNEAQ (reference sequence). The DNA for the CDR3 is TGTGCCAGCAGCCCACCTGCGGAGCGGGAGGGCCCCGAGCAGTACTTC. Residues: CASSPPAEREGPEQYF.

The chain recombines TRBV30 with TRBJ1-2; no clear D gene. The V gene's germline CDR1 is GTSNPN and CDR2 SVGIG (reference sequence). Deletions cut 3 bases from V and 6 bases from J, with 8 bases between. There are 11 residues in the CDR3. CDR3 bases: TGTGCCTGGAGGGTTGGAAATGGCTACACCTTC. Its translation: CAWRVGNGYTF.

This clonotype is medium-sized within its sample. As DNA, the CDR3 is TGCGCCAGCAGCACAGGGGGACAGCCAGGCGAGCAGTACTTC. As protein: CASSTGGQPGEQYF. The genes are TRBV5-1 and TRBJ2-7; TRBD1 matches at 8 bases. The CDR3 runs to 14 residues. Unmatched junction bases numbered 9, after V lost 4 bases and J lost 6 bases. The germline CDR1 and CDR2 sequences are SGHRS and YFSETQ.

The rearrangement joins TRBV18 to TRBJ2-1, with 11 bases fitting TRBD2. CDR3 length: 15 amino acids. Germline V lookup: CDR1 KGHSH, CDR2 LQKENI. V was clipped by 3 bases and J by 5 bases; unmatched bases: 3. The CDR3: CASSPTSGGNNEQFF. The CDR3 nucleotides read TGTGCCAGCTCACCCACTAGCGGGGGCAACAATGAGCAGTTCTTC.

The CDR3 reads CASSQDRGNEQFF. In DNA, the CDR3 is TGTGCCAGCAGCCAAGATCGGGGGAATGAGCAGTTCTTC. The V call is TRBV3-1, the J call TRBJ2-1; D may be TRBD2 (6 bases). Between the trimmed V and J ends, which lost 0 bases and 7 bases, there was a span of 7 bases. Germline loops: CDR1 LGHDT, CDR2 YNNKEL (reference sequence). The CDR3 is 13 amino acids.

By frequency in the sample, this clonotype is medium-sized. This rearrangement joins TRBV6-1 to TRBJ2-7; TRBD2 agrees at 8 bases. The length of the CDR3 is 16 residues. The ends lost 4 bases at V and 4 bases at J; junction bases unmatched: 12. Germline lookup yields CDR1 MNHNS and CDR2 SASEGT. DNA for the CDR3: TGTGCCAGCAGTGTCAACACGGCGGGAGGACCTTACGAGCAGTACTTC. Its translation: CASSVNTAGGPYEQYF.